Each of the 17 T cell receptor beta chains below was sequenced from the same sample in a study of identical twins. MiXCR, applied by TCRdb to the 5' RACE reads, yields one record per CDR3 protein. The sample includes roughly 690,000 distinct CDR3 sequences, around 6.1% of them seen just once. Sample: naive T cells sorted from blood. These receptors were taken from a man younger than 30 in good health.

The sample holds many counts of this clonotype. The V and J genes are TRBV10-3 and TRBJ2-5, with TRBD2 identical over 13 bases. Germline values: CDR1 ENHRY, CDR2 SYGVKD. This CDR3 has 18 residues. The V gene end was trimmed by 3 bases and the J gene end by 1 base; junction bases not matched to a gene: 8. CDR3 loop: CAISEPFGTSGIQETQYF. The CDR3, as DNA: TGTGCCATCAGTGAACCGTTCGGGACTAGCGGGATCCAAGAGACCCAGTACTTC.

The chain links TRBV4-3 to TRBJ2-1, with D possibly called TRBD1 or TRBD2 (7 bases each). This CDR3 comprises 15 residues. Trimming cost V 3 bases and J 12 bases, with 21 bases left between them. The germline gives CDR1 LGHNA, CDR2 YSLEER. The CDR3 here is CASSHSDREGDGQFF. The CDR3 DNA follows: TGCGCCAGCAGCCACTCCGACAGGGAGGGCGATGGGCAGTTCTTC.

This clonotype was seen many times. The chain is built from TRBV27 and TRBJ2-1; possibly TRBD2 for D (5 bases). In germline, CDR1 is MNHEY, CDR2 SMNVEV (reference sequence). This CDR3 is 13 amino acids long. V was clipped by 8 bases and J by 4 bases, with 12 bases between them. The CDR3 DNA reads as TGTGCCAGCCAACCGGCGGGTTACAATGAGCAGTTCTTC. It encodes CASQPAGYNEQFF.

This clonotype was seen only a few times. The chain has TRBV15 and TRBJ1-1; tentatively, D is TRBD1 (5 bases). CDR1 and CDR2 (germline): LNHNV, YYDKDF (reference sequence). V dropped 3 bases and J dropped 1 base, with 9 bases sitting between them. There are 14 residues in the CDR3. Here the CDR3 DNA reads TGTGCCACCAGCAGTGGGGCAACGAACACTGAAGCTTTCTTT. This codes for CATSSGATNTEAFF.

This clonotype appeared a few times. The chain is built from TRBV10-3 and TRBJ1-2; tentative D call: TRBD1 (5 bases). The CDR3 extends over 13 amino acids. Germline V gene sequence: CDR1 ENHRY, CDR2 SYGVKD. The ends were cut back, 11 bases at V and 7 bases at J, with 20 bases in the middle. CDR3 coding DNA: TGTGCCGTTCGGGGGGTCGACGCAGGTGGCTACACCTTC. As protein: CAVRGVDAGGYTF.

This chain connects TRBV12-5 to TRBJ1-1; a weak D match, TRBD1 (5 bases). Trimming stripped 6 bases from V and 6 bases from J, with 14 bases between. The CDR3 is made up of 13 amino acids. Germline CDR1 is LGHNT and CDR2 is FRNRAP. The CDR3 nucleotides are TGTGCTAGTGGCCCCGGGCAGGGCCCTGAAGCTTTCTTT. Amino acid sequence: CASGPGQGPEAFF.

This clonotype was found many times. The V and J genes are TRBV5-1 and TRBJ2-5, with D possibly being TRBD1 or TRBD2 (5 bases each). V dropped 4 bases and J dropped 0 bases, with 10 bases sitting between them. The CDR3 covers 14 residues. Germline V lookup: CDR1 SGHRS, CDR2 YFSETQ. CDR3 region: CASSRDGYQETQYF. The CDR3 DNA sequence: TGCGCCAGCAGCCGGGACGGGTACCAAGAGACCCAGTACTTC.

This clonotype was seen a handful of times. This chain links TRBV7-9 with TRBJ2-5; D remains unclear. CDR1 is SEHNR, CDR2 FQNEAQ, per germline (reference sequence). The CDR3 has 11 residues. Trimming stripped 11 bases from V and 5 bases from J, with 12 bases between. CDR3 sequence reads: CAGSDVETQYF. CDR3 nucleotides: TGTGCCGGAAGTGATGTGGAGACCCAGTACTTC.

This clonotype was counted a few times. The rearrangement uses TRBV20-1 and TRBJ1-1; a possible D gene is TRBD1 (5 bases). Trimming took 0 bases from V and 4 from J, leaving 12 bases between them. Germline CDR1 DFQATT, CDR2 SNEGSKA (reference sequence). The CDR3 runs 14 residues. The chain's CDR3 is CSAREGRGSTEAFF. In DNA form, the CDR3 reads TGCAGTGCTAGAGAGGGGAGGGGTAGCACTGAAGCTTTCTTT.

The chain has TRBV3-1 and TRBJ2-3; possibly TRBD1 or TRBD2 for D (5 bases each). The CDR3 is 16 residues long. V shed 0 bases and J shed 5 bases, with 15 bases lying between them. CDR1 and CDR2 (germline): LGHDT, YNNKEL (reference sequence). CDR3 DNA sequence: TGTGCCAGCAGCCAAGAAGTGGGGGTAGTGGTAGATACGCAGTATTTT. As protein: CASSQEVGVVVDTQYF.

This clonotype occurred a few times. The chain links TRBV6-2 or TRBV6-3 to TRBJ2-1, with D tentatively TRBD2 (6 bases). Germline V lookup: CDR1 MNHEY, CDR2 SVGEGT. This CDR3 is built from 15 residues. V shed 6 bases and J shed 0 bases, with 12 bases lying between them. The CDR3 loop reads CASSIGTPSYNEQFF. In DNA, the CDR3 is TGTGCCAGCAGCATCGGGACTCCCTCCTACAATGAGCAGTTCTTC.

The V and J genes are TRBV11-1 and TRBJ2-7; tentative D call: TRBD1 (6 bases). V dropped 4 bases and J dropped 5 bases, with 21 bases sitting between them. The V gene's germline CDR1 is SGHAT and CDR2 FQDESV (reference sequence). This CDR3 contains 16 residues. The CDR3: CASSYGTRLGWNEQYF. Written as DNA, the CDR3 is TGTGCCAGCAGCTATGGGACACGCCTTGGGTGGAACGAGCAGTACTTC.

A few counts support this clonotype. The rearrangement joins TRBV7-9 to TRBJ2-3, with 7 positions matching TRBD2. Germline V gene sequence: CDR1 SEHNR, CDR2 FQNEAQ (reference sequence). The CDR3 loop spans 16 amino acids. V shed 8 bases and J 0 bases; nucleotides not matched to a gene: 11. The CDR3 sequence: CASGGSTSESTDTQYF. The CDR3 bases are TGTGCCAGCGGCGGGTCTACTAGCGAGAGCACAGATACGCAGTATTTT. The variable domain in full, completed from reference TRBV7-9 and TRBJ2-3, reads DTGVSQNPRHKITKRGQNVTFRCDPISEHNRLYWYRQTLGQGPEFLTYFQNEAQLEKSRLLSDRFSAERPKGSFSTLEIQRTEQGDSAMYLCASGGSTSESTDTQYFGPGTRLTVL.

This clonotype came up many times. The V and J genes are TRBV29-1 and TRBJ2-2; 10 bases map to TRBD2. This CDR3 has 13 amino acids. From germline, CDR1 is SQVTM and CDR2 ANQGSEA. Trimming removed 4 bases from V and 5 bases from J; junction bases left unmatched: 1. CDR3 sequence reads: CSVASGRTGELFF. CDR3 sequence (DNA): TGCAGCGTTGCTAGCGGGAGAACCGGGGAGCTGTTTTTT.

This clonotype was seen at least ten times. The rearrangement uses TRBV12-3 or TRBV12-4 and TRBJ2-3, with D unresolved. The CDR3 covers 13 residues. Between the trimmed V and J ends, which lost 6 bases and 0 bases, there was a span of 7 bases. The CDR3 sequence: CASRISSTDTQYF. For the CDR3, the DNA is TGTGCCAGCAGGATCTCAAGCACAGATACGCAGTATTTT.

V is TRBV20-1 and J is TRBJ2-1, with D perhaps TRBD2 (6 bases). The germline V gene encodes CDR1 DFQATT and CDR2 SNEGSKA (reference sequence). The CDR3 sequence is 14 residues long. V was trimmed by 3 bases and J by 7 bases, leaving 16 bases between them. The CDR3 nucleotides read TGCAGTGCTAGCAAGACGGGAGAGAAGAATGAGCAGTTCTTC. It is translated as CSASKTGEKNEQFF.

This clonotype has a count of ten or more. CDR3 nucleotides: TGTGCCAGCAGCTCGATCGGGGAGACCCAGTACTTC. Its translation is CASSSIGETQYF. The chain uses TRBV7-9 and TRBJ2-5; D is unresolved. Looked up from germline, CDR1 is SEHNR and CDR2 is FQNEAQ (reference sequence). Trimming removed 4 bases at V and 5 bases at J, with 8 bases between. The CDR3 length is 12 residues.